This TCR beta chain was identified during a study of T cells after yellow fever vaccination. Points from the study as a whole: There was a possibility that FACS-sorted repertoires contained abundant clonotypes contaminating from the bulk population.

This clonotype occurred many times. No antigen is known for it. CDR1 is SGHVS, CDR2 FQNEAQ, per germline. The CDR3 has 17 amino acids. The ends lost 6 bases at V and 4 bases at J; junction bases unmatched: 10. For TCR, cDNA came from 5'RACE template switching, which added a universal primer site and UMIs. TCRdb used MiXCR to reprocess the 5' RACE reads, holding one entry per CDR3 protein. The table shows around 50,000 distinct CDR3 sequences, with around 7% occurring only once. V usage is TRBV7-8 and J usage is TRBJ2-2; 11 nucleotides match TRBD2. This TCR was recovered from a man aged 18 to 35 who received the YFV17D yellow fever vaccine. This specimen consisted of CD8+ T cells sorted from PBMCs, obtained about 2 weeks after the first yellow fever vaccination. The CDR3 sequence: CASSRTSGCRGTGELFF. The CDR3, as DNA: TGTGCCAGCAGTCGGACTAGCGGGTGTCGTGGCACCGGGGAGCTGTTTTTT.